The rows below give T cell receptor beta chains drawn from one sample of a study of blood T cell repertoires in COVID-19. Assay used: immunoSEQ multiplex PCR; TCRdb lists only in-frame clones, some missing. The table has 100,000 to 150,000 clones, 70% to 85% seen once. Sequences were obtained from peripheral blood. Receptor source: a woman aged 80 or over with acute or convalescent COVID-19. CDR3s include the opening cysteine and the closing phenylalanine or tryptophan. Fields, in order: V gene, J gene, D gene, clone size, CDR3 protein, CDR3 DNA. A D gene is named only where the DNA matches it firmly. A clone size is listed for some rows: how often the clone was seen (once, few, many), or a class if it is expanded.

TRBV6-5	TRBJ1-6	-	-	CATGTNYNSPLHF	TGTGCCACCGGGACAAACTATAATTCACCCCTCCACTTT
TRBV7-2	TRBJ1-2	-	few	CASSLRPTSGEGGYTF	TGTGCCAGCAGCTTACGCCCGACCAGTGGGGAGGGTGGCTACACCTTC
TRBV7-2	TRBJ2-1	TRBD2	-	CASSPVAGGRRRNEQFF	TGTGCCAGCAGCCCCGTAGCGGGGGGGAGAAGGCGCAATGAGCAGTTCTTC
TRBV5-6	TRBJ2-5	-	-	CASSSFKDRDEGTQYF	TGTGCCAGCAGCTCATTCAAGGACAGAGACGAGGGGACCCAGTACTTC
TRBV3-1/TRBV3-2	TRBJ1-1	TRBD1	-	CASSQAAGGTEAFF	TGTGCCAGCAGCCAAGCAGCAGGGGGCACTGAAGCTTTCTTT
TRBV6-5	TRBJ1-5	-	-	CASSSYRDNQPQHF	TGTGCCAGCAGTAGCTACAGGGACAATCAGCCCCAGCATTTT
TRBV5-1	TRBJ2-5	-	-	CASSLWGRTQETQYF	TGCGCCAGCAGCTTGTGGGGCAGAACTCAAGAGACCCAGTACTTC
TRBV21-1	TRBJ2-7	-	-	CASRGNLDRLKCEEYF	TGTGCCAGCAGGGGAAACTTGGACAGATTGAAATGTGAGGAGTACTTC
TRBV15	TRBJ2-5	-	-	CATSRAPRLQETQYF	TGTGCCACCAGCAGAGCCCCGAGACTACAAGAGACCCAGTACTTC
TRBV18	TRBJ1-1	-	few	CASSPRTGDMNTEAFF	TGTGCCAGCTCACCACGCACAGGAGATATGAACACTGAAGCTTTCTTT
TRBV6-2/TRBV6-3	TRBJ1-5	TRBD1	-	CASSFAGGNNQPQHF	TGTGCCAGCAGTTTCGCAGGGGGCAACAATCAGCCCCAGCATTTT
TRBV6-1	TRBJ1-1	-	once	CASSRDRNTEAFF	TGTGCCAGCAGCAGGGATCGGAACACTGAAGCTTTCTTT
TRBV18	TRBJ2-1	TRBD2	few	CASSPRKGTSGSNEQFF	TGTGCCAGCTCACCCCGAAAGGGGACTAGCGGGTCCAATGAGCAGTTCTTC
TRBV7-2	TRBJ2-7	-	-	CASSLGLFYEQYF	TGTGCCAGCAGTTTGGGACTGTTCTACGAGCAGTACTTC
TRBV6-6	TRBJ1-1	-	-	CASSYSQGKNTEAFF	TGTGCCAGCAGTTATAGCCAGGGAAAGAACACTGAAGCTTTCTTT
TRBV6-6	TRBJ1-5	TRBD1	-	CASSLPLGQGGNQPQHF	TGTGCCAGCAGTCTCCCTTTAGGACAGGGGGGGAATCAGCCCCAGCATTTT
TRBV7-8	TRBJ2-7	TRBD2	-	CASSLIAGGAPPYEQYF	TGTGCCAGCAGCTTAATAGCGGGAGGGGCTCCACCCTACGAGCAGTACTTC
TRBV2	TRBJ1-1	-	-	CASSETGLNTEAFF	TGTGCCAGCAGTGAAACAGGGCTGAACACTGAAGCTTTCTTT
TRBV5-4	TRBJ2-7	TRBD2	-	CASSLSGSGVSYEQYF	TGTGCCAGCAGCTTAAGTGGTAGCGGGGTCTCCTACGAGCAGTACTTC
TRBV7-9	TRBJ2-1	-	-	CASSRVAGNNEQFF	TGTGCCAGCAGTCGGGTGGCGGGGAACAATGAGCAGTTCTTC
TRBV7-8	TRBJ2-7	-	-	CASSLGEPGTTYEQYF	TGTGCCAGCAGCTTAGGTGAACCCGGGACAACCTACGAGCAGTACTTC
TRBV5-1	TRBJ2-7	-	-	CASSLGQASYEQYF	TGCGCCAGCAGCTTGGGGCAGGCCTCCTACGAGCAGTACTTC
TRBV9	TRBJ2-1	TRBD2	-	CASSVGLADNEQFF	TGTGCCAGCAGCGTAGGGCTAGCGGACAATGAGCAGTTCTTC
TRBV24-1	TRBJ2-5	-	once	CATSGMGGTQYF	TGTGCCACCAGTGGAATGGGAGGGACCCAGTACTTC
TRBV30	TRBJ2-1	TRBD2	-	CAWSPGLAGNEQFF	TGTGCCTGGAGCCCAGGACTAGCGGGGAATGAGCAGTTCTTC
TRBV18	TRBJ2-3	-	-	CASSPRLGAPTDTQYF	TGTGCCAGCTCACCACGTCTAGGGGCCCCCACAGATACGCAGTATTTT
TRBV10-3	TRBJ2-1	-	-	CAISEVSADNEQFF	TGTGCCATCAGTGAGGTGTCAGCGGACAATGAGCAGTTCTTC
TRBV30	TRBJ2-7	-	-	CAWREGLGYEQYF	TGTGCCTGGAGGGAGGGTCTGGGCTACGAGCAGTACTTC
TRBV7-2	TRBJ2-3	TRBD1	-	CASSYKTGTGGLDTQYF	TGTGCCAGCAGTTATAAGACCGGGACAGGGGGCTTGGATACGCAGTATTTT
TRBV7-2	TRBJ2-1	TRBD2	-	CASSVRGGQAYNEQFF	TGTGCCAGCAGCGTGCGGGGGGGCCAGGCCTACAATGAGCAGTTCTTC
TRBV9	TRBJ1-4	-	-	CASSLSPGANEKLFF	TGTGCCAGCAGCCTCAGCCCTGGAGCTAATGAAAAACTGTTTTTT
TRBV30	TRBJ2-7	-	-	CAWSRGNSYEQYF	TGTGCCTGGAGTCGGGGGAACTCCTACGAGCAGTACTTC
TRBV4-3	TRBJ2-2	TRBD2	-	CASSQDRVSGRGWANTGELFF	TGCGCCAGCAGCCAAGATCGGGTTAGCGGGAGAGGCTGGGCGAACACCGGGGAGCTGTTTTTT
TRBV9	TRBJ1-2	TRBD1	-	CASRQSIGQGDYGYTF	TGTGCCAGCAGGCAATCCATCGGACAGGGGGACTATGGCTACACCTTC
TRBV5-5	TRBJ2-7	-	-	CASSSRSTGPLYERYF	TGTGCCAGCAGCTCCCGGTCAACAGGTCCCCTCTACGAGCGGTACTTC
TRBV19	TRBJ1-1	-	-	CASSTPGSPRGTEAFF	TGTGCCAGTAGTACTCCGGGCTCCCCACGGGGCACTGAAGCTTTCTTT
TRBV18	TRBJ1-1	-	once	CASSPRGDMDAFF	TGTGCCAGCTCACCACGAGGGGACATGGACGCTTTCTTT
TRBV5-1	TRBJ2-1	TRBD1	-	CASSLLGQSSYNEQFF	TGCGCCAGCAGCTTGCTGGGACAGAGCTCCTACAATGAGCAGTTCTTC
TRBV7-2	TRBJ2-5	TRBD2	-	CASSPGTSKETQYF	TGTGCCAGCAGCCCAGGGACTAGTAAAGAGACCCAGTACTTC
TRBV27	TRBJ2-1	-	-	CASGGGGTLYNEQFF	TGTGCCAGCGGAGGGGGCGGGACACTTTACAATGAGCAGTTCTTC
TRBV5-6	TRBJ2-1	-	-	CASSQGGYNEQFF	TGTGCCAGCAGCCAAGGGGGCTACAATGAGCAGTTCTTC
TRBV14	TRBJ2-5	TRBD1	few	CASRGDRAQETQYF	TGTGCCAGCAGGGGGGACAGGGCCCAAGAGACCCAGTACTTC
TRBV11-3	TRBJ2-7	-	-	CASSPRTVPYEQYF	TGTGCCAGCAGCCCTCGGACAGTCCCCTACGAGCAGTACTTC
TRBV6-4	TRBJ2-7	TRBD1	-	CASLPGQLSYEQYF	TGTGCCAGCCTACCGGGACAGCTCTCCTACGAGCAGTACTTC
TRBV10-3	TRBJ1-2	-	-	CAISESQGHHYGYTF	TGTGCCATCAGTGAGTCGCAGGGCCACCACTATGGCTACACCTTC
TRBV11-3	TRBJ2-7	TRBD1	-	CASCQLRDRTYEQYF	TGTGCCAGCTGCCAACTCCGGGACAGAACCTACGAGCAGTACTTC
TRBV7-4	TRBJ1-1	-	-	CASSFQGRAFF	TGTGCCAGCAGCTTTCAGGGGCGGGCTTTCTTT
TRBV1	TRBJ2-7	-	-	CTSSRGVLAGTYEQYF	TGCACCAGCAGCCGAGGGGTACTAGCGGGAACCTACGAGCAGTACTTC
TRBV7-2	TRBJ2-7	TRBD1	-	CASSRGQGVYEQYF	TGTGCCAGCAGCCGTGGACAGGGGGTTTACGAGCAGTACTTC
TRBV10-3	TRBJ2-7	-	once	CAISESMGGSYEQYF	TGTGCCATCAGTGAGTCGATGGGCGGGTCCTACGAGCAGTACTTC
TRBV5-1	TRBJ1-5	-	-	CASSLEGTLNQPQHF	TGCGCCAGCAGCTTGGAAGGGACACTCAATCAGCCCCAGCATTTT
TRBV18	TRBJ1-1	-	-	CASSPTGSTTEAFF	TGTGCCAGCTCACCGACAGGATCCACCACTGAAGCTTTCTTT
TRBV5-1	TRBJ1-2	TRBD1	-	CASSAATGPYGYTF	TGCGCCAGCAGCGCGGCGACAGGGCCCTATGGCTACACCTTC
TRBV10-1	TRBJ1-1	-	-	CASSESLVTGWAFF	TGCGCCAGCAGTGAGTCCTTGGTTACCGGTTGGGCTTTCTTT
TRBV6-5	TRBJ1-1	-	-	CASSQRMGDTEAFF	TGTGCCAGCAGTCAACGGATGGGCGACACTGAAGCTTTCTTT
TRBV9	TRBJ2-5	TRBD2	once	CASSAGLAGGPFLETQYF	TGTGCCAGCAGCGCAGGACTAGCGGGGGGGCCTTTCCTTGAGACCCAGTACTTC
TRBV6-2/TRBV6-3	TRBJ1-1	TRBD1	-	CASSLTGGITEAFF	TGTGCCAGCAGCCTGACAGGGGGCATCACTGAAGCTTTCTTT
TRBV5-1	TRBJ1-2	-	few	CASSLAPSPEGYTF	TGCGCCAGCAGCTTGGCCCCCTCACCGGAGGGCTACACCTTC